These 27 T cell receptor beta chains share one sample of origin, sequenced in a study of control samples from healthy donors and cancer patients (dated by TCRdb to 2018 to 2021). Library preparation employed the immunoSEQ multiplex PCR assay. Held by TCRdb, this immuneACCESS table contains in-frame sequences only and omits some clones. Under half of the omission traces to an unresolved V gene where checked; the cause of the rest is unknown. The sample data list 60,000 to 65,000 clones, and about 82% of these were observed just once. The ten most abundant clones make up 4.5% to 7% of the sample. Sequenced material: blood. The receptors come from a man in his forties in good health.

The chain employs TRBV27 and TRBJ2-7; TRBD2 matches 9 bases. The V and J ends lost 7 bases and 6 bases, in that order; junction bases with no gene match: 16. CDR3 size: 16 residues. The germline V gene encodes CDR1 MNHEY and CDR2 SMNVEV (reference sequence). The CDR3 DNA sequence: TGTGCCAGCACCTCGTGGGGTAGCGGGAGTAGTGGCGAGCAGTACTTC. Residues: CASTSWGSGSSGEQYF.

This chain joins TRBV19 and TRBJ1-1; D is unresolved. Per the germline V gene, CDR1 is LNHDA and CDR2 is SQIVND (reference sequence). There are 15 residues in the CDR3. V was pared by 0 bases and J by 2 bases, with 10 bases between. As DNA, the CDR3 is TGTGCCAGTAGTATAGACTGGCAGGTAAACACTGAAGCTTTCTTT. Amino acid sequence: CASSIDWQVNTEAFF.

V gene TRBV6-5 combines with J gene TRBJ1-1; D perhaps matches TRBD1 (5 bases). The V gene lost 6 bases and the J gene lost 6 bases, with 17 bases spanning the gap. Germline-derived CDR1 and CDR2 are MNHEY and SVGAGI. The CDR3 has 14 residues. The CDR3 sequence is CASRRGRVRSEAFF. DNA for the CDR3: TGTGCCAGCAGGAGAGGCAGGGTTCGCTCTGAAGCTTTCTTT.

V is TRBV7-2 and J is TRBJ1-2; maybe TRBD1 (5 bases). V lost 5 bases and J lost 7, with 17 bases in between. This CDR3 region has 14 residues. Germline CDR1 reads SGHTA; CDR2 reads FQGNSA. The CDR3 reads CASSPVKGPGGYTF. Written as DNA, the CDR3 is TGTGCCAGCAGCCCGGTTAAGGGGCCAGGTGGCTACACCTTC.

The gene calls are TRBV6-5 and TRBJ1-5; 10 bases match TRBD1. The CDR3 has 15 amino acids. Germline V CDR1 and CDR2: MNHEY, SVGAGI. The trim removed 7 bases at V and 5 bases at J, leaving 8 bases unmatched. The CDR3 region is CASTIWGTGDQPQHF. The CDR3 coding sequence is TGTGCCAGCACAATATGGGGGACAGGGGATCAGCCCCAGCATTTT.

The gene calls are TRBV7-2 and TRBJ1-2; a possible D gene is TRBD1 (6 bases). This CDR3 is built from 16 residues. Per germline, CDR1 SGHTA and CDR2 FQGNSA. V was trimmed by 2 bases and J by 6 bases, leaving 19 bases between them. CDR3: CASSLIGGGQGNGYTF. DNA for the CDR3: TGTGCCAGCAGCTTAATAGGGGGTGGGCAGGGTAATGGCTACACCTTC.

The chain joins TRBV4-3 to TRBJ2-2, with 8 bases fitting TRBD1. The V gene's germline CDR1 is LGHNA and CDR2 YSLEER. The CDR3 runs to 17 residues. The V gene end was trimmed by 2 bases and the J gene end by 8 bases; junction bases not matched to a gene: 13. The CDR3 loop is CASSQQGAAGFTGELFF. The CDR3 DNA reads TGCGCCAGCAGCCAACAGGGGGCTGCGGGGTTTACGGGGGAGCTGTTTTTT.

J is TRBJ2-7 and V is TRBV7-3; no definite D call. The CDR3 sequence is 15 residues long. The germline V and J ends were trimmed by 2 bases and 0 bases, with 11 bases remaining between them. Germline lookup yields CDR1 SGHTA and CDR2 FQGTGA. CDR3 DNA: TGTGCCAGCAGCTTAGGTGGCAGAGCCTCCTACGAGCAGTACTTC. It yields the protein CASSLGGRASYEQYF.

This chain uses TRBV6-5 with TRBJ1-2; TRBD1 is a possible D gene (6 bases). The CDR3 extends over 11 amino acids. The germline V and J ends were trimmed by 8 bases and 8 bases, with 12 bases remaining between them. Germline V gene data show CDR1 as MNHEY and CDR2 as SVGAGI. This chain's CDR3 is CASEGGDGYTF. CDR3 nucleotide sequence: TGTGCCAGCGAGGGGGGGGACGGCTACACCTTC.

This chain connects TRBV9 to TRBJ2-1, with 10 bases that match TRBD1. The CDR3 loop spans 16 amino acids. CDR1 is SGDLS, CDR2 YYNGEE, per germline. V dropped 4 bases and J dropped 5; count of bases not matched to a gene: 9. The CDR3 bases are TGTGCCAGCAGCAACAGACAGGGGGCCACCCACAATGAGCAGTTCTTC. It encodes CASSNRQGATHNEQFF.

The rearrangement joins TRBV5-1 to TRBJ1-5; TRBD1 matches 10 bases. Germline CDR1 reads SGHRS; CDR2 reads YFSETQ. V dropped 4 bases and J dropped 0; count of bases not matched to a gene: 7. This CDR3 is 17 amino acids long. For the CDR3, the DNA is TGCGCCAGCAGCGCGCCGGGACAGGGGAATAGCAATCAGCCCCAGCATTTT. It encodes CASSAPGQGNSNQPQHF.

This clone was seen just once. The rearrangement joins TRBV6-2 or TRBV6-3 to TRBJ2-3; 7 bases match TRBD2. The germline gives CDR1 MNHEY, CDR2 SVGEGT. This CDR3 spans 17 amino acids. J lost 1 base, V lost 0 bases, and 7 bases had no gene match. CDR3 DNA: TGTGCCAGCAGTTACTCGGGCGGGGGTATGGGCACAGATACGCAGTATTTT. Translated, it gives CASSYSGGGMGTDTQYF.

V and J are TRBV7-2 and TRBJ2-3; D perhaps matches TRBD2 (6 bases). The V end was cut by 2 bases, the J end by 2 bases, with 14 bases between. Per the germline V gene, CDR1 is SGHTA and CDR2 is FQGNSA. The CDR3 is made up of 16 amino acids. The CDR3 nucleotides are TGTGCCAGCAGCTTATGGGGAGGCGGGTACACAGATACGCAGTATTTT. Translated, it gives CASSLWGGGYTDTQYF.

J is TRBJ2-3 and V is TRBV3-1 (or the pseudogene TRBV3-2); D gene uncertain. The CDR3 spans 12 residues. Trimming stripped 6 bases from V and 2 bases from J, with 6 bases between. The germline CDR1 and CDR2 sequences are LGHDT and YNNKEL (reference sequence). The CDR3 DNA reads TGTGCCAGCAGGAGTTACACAGATACGCAGTATTTT. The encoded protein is CASRSYTDTQYF.

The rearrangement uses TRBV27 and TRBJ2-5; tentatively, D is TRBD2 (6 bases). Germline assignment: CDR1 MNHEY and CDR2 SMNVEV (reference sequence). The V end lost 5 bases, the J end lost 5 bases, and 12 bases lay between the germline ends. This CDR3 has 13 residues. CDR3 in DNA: TGTGCCAGCAGTAGGGAGGTGCGGGAGACCCAGTACTTC. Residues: CASSREVRETQYF.

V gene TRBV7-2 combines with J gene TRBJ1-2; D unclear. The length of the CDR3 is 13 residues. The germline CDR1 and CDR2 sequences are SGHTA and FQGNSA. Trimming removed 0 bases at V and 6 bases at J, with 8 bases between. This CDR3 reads CASSLAAGNGYTF. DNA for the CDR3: TGTGCCAGCAGCTTAGCGGCGGGGAATGGCTACACCTTC.

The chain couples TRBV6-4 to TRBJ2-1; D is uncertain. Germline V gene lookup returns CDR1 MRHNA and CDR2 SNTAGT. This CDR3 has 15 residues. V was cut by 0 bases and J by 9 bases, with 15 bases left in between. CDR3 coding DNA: TGTGCCAGCAGTGACTCGTCGGACCAGAGCGCTGAGCAGTTCTTC. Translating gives CASSDSSDQSAEQFF.

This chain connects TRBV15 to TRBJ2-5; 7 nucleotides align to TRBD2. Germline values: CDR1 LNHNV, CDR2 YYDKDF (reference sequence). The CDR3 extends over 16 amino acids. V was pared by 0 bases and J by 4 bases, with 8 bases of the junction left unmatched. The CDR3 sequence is CATSRDQVIAGETQYF. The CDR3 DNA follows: TGTGCCACCAGCAGAGATCAGGTGATAGCGGGAGAGACCCAGTACTTC.

As DNA, the CDR3 is TGCGCCAGCAGCTTGACGGGGGACGGAACCTATGGCTACACCTTC. Protein: CASSLTGDGTYGYTF. The genes are TRBV5-1 and TRBJ1-2; D is possibly TRBD1 (5 bases). With 1 base removed from V and 4 bases from J, the gap between germline ends came to 14 bases. This CDR3 has 15 residues. From germline, CDR1 is SGHRS and CDR2 YFSETQ.

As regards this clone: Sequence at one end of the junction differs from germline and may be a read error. The CDR3: CASSLAGITNEQFF. The CDR3, as DNA: TGTGCTAGCAGCTTAGCAGGGATTACAAATGAGCAGTTCTTC. V is TRBV7-7 and J is TRBJ2-1, with TRBD1 as a possible D gene (5 bases). CDR1 is SSHAT, CDR2 FNYEAQ, per germline (reference sequence). The CDR3 extends over 14 amino acids.

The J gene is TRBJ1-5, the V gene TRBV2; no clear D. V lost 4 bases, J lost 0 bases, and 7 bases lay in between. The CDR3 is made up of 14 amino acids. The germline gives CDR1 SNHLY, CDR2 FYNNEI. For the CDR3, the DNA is TGTGCCAGCAGTGTAGGGTATAGCAATCAGCCCCAGCATTTT. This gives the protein CASSVGYSNQPQHF.

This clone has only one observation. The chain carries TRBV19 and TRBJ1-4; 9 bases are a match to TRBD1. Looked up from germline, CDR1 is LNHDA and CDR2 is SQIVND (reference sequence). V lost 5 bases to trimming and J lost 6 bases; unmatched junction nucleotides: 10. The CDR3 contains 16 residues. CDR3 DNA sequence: TGTGCCAGTAGTTCCCTCCTGACAGGGGGGGATGAAAAACTGTTTTTT. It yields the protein CASSSLLTGGDEKLFF.

The CDR3 spells CASSRFSAGATYEQYF. The DNA of the CDR3 is TGTGCCAGCAGCCGATTTTCGGCGGGAGCAACCTACGAGCAGTACTTC. V gene TRBV5-5 combines with J gene TRBJ2-7; TRBD2 matches at 7 bases. The CDR3 contains 16 residues. The V gene end was trimmed by 4 bases and the J gene end by 2 bases; junction bases not matched to a gene: 12. Germline CDR1 and CDR2: SGHKS and YYEKEE (reference sequence).

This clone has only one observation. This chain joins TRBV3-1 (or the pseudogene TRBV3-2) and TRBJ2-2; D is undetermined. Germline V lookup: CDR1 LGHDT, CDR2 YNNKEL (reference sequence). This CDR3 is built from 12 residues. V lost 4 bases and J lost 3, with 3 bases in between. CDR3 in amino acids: CASSLHTGELFF. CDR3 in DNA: TGTGCCAGCAGCCTGCACACCGGGGAGCTGTTTTTT.

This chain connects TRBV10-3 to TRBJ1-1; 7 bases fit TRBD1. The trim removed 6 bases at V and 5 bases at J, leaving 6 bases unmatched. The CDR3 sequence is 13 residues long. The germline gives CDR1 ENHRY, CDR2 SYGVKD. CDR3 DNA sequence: TGTGCCATCAGGGGAGACAGGGTTACTGAAGCTTTCTTT. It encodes CAIRGDRVTEAFF.

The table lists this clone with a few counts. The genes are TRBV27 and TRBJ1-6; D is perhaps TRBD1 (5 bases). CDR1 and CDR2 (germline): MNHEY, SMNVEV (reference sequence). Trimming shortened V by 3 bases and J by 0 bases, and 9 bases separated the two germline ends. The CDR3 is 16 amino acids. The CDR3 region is CASSFGRASYNSPLHF. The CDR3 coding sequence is TGTGCCAGCAGTTTCGGCAGGGCCTCCTATAATTCACCCCTCCACTTT.

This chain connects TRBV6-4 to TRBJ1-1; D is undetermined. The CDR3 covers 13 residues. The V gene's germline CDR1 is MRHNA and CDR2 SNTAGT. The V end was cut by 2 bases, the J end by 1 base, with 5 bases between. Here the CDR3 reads CASSDSWNTEAFF. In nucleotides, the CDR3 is TGTGCCAGCAGTGACAGCTGGAACACTGAAGCTTTCTTT.